This TCR beta chain was documented in a study of regulatory T cells in long-lasting Graves disease (dated by TCRdb to about 2021). Some background on the complete study: Antithyroid drugs had been taken for less than 3 months by newly diagnosed Graves' disease patients. Peripheral blood TCR sequencing and RNA sequencing compared persistent Graves' disease patients with newly diagnosed Graves' disease patients. The study was conducted in China and was registered as a clinical trial. TCR sequencing covered some 13 persistent and 20 or so newly diagnosed Graves' disease patients, some 33 samples in total.

To note about this clonotype: Which antigen it targets is not known. No base-level quality is on record; no much larger clone is a single base apart.

Library preparation used multiplex PCR. These reads were obtained on an Illumina HiSeq 4000. CDR3 regions were amplified by Arm-PCR with iRepertoire HTBI primers to construct TCR beta libraries. PCR products were gel purified before sequencing. The study's own analysis went as follows. A total of 62 TRBV and more than twelve TRBJ segments were identified across samples and were used for gene usage analysis of CDR3 amino acid clonotypes. COPE and FqMerger were used to merge the filtered high-quality paired reads into contigs. BLAST was used to align contigs to IMGT TRBV, TRBD and TRBJ reference genes, with CDR3 defined following IMGT. Highly expanded clones were defined as clonotypes with a frequency above 0.1%. Shannon entropy was used to measure repertoire diversity, and the Gini coefficient was used to measure V-J evenness. A clonotype was considered public if more than one individual shared it. TCRdb reran the public reads through fastp at Q25 and MiXCR, keeping productive beta chains. One record per CDR3 amino acid sequence lists the most common genes and DNA. The V and J calls and clone size come from TCRdb's table, not from the authors' own analysis. The sample profile shows under 800,000 distinct CDR3 sequences; roughly 16% of them were found once. The leading ten clones occupy around 18% of the sample.

The junction shows trimming of 6 bases on V and 7 bases on J, and the gene matches do not reach 14 bases of it. Per the germline V gene (reference sequence), DFQATT is the CDR1 and SNEGSKA is the CDR2. The CDR3 sequence holds 16 residues, the cysteine and phenylalanine included. Only the CDR3 DNA is retained, 48 bases long and in frame from the first base. Findings and caveats that apply to the study as a whole: Persistent Graves' disease patients showed lower TCR Shannon entropy and fewer highly expanded clones than newly diagnosed patients, suggesting clonal expansion. Peripheral blood alone was examined, since thyroid tissue, which constituted the primary lesion, could not be accessed. Persistent disease showed preferential use of TRBV28, TRBJ1-2 and TRBJ2-5, whereas newly diagnosed disease favored TRBV20-1 and TRBJ2-1. Patients with persistent disease shared more public clonotypes (about 2,500) than newly diagnosed patients did (about 1,000). The small sample size was acknowledged by the authors as a limitation that may reduce accuracy. Sequencing and analysis were restricted to the TCR beta chain.

According to the study, the label for this sample's time point signals: newly diagnosed GD, antithyroid drugs for less than 3 months. For both TCR sequencing and RNA sequencing, RNA was extracted from PBMCs in TRIzol. Graves' disease was diagnosed according to American Thyroid Association guidelines. Patients for the study were recruited at an endocrinology department in Xi'an, China. From each patient, 7.5 to 9.5 milliliters of peripheral blood was collected into an EDTA anticoagulant tube. Ficoll Paque Plus density gradient separation was used to isolate PBMCs, and no further T cell sorting was performed. An Agilent 2100 Bioanalyzer and agarose gel were used to assess RNA quality, and a NanoDrop 2000 was used to measure RNA concentration. Another study also made use of these data, one on T cells in Graves' hyperthyroidism and ophthalmopathy. The second study reports: Stable Graves' hyperthyroidism was defined as no progression to ophthalmopathy during 18 months of follow-up. The hyperthyroidism patients were between 18 and 65 years old and newly diagnosed, with a disease duration of less than 2 months. The study excluded patients with uncontrolled infections, other autoimmune diseases, pregnancy or lactation. Diagnoses were based on clinical symptoms, serum thyroxine and TRAb, thyroid ultrasound and orbital computed tomography. A first-round RT-PCR of the TCR CDR3 used the HTBI primer set with the Qiagen OneStep RT-PCR kit. Most expanded thyroid clonotypes (frequency above 0.001) were also detected in blood, a finding suggesting that blood repertoires may reflect thyroid immune responses. In cross-validation, a model built on a 13 V-J signature told ophthalmopathy apart from stable hyperthyroidism with under 90% sensitivity and roughly 83% specificity, and in testing the same model reached 80%/75%. During validation, the model predicted progression to ophthalmopathy a median of about 6.5 months ahead of onset, with around 71% sensitivity and almost 75% specificity. TCR V-J signatures able to tell the groups apart were searched for in a discovery cohort of 100 patients, of whom over 40 had Graves' ophthalmopathy and about 55 had stable Graves' hyperthyroidism. Whether ophthalmopathy could be predicted prospectively was tested in an independent validation cohort made up of 18 to 20 hyperthyroidism patients plus 17 patients who later progressed to ophthalmopathy. The 100 discovery patients were randomly split 7:3 into training and test sets. In addition, the study compared T-cell repertoires in thyroid tissue and in blood from roughly 6 Graves' hyperthyroidism patients. After sampling, hyperthyroidism patients received methimazole starting at 30 mg daily, and ophthalmopathy patients received high-dose intravenous methylprednisolone. The libraries were constructed in a second round of multiplex PCR and then size-selected and purified. The libraries were sequenced on an Illumina HiSeq2000 using paired-end 100 bp reads. SOAPnuke was used to process the raw data, with reads discarded if the reads contained adapters or uncalled bases, had a mean Phred below 15, or lacked an exact constant-primer or identifier match. High-quality paired reads were merged with COPE v1.2.5, and unique nucleotide sequences were defined as clonotypes. Clonotypes were aligned to IMGT TRBV, TRBD and TRBJ reference segments using MiTCR v1.1. The analysis included only V-J combinations with a frequency above 0.0001, which together covered over 98% of the repertoires. The TCS score was defined as F50 (clonal expansion) divided by E x V (chaos), with BLOSUM62-based TCRdist calculated between CDR3 peptides within each V-J. Welch's t-statistics and random forest reduced roughly 540 V-J features to some 14, which were used in a naive Bayes classifier (R e1071). Sample size was not statistically predetermined, and blinding of investigators to group allocation was not performed. The paper reports TCR Vbeta CDR3 sequencing of 140 or so peripheral blood samples: 43 ophthalmopathy, under 80 hyperthyroidism and approximately 17 progressor patients.

Sequences were derived from peripheral blood mononuclear cells (PBMCs), sampled at new diagnosis, from a patient treated with antithyroid drugs. This chain joins TRBV20-1 to TRBJ2-7, and TRBD2 aligns with 14 junction nucleotides. The source is a woman aged 30 to 39 with Graves disease. Donor details come from another sample of the same person, matched by shared clones. The DNA reads as follows: TGCAGTGCCCCGACTAGCGGGAGGGCCGGATTGGGGGAGCAGTACTTC. The encoded protein is CSAPTSGRAGLGEQYF.